This T cell receptor beta chain was observed in a study of T cells after yellow fever vaccination. In this sample, this clonotype turned up a few times. What it binds is not known. Broader study findings: Contaminating bulk clonotypes could be abundant in FACS-sorted repertoires. By day 5 rather than day 15, the secondary response had peaked, though it was weaker. Reappearance after the booster was observed for most primary-vaccination clones (about 96% CD4, about 90% CD8).

Generation of TCR cDNA used 5'RACE template switching (which added a universal primer site and UMIs). TCRdb re-called the 5' RACE reads with MiXCR, one entry per CDR3 protein. The sample comprises 620,000 or so distinct CDR3 sequences, 9% to 15% of which are singletons, and about 16% rests with the top ten. Trimming stripped 0 bases from V and 2 bases from J, with 11 bases between. Germline lookup yields CDR1 MNHEY and CDR2 SMNVEV (reference sequence). The CDR3 runs to 16 residues. This chain uses TRBV27 with TRBJ2-1; tentatively, D is TRBD2 (6 bases). The sample in question was PBMCs, obtained on the day of the yellow fever booster vaccination. The receptor was isolated from a man aged 25-45 years who received the YFV17D yellow fever vaccine. CDR3 coding DNA: TGTGCCAGCAGTTTATCCGGAGGGCCCGCCTACAATGAGCAGTTCTTC. Its translation: CASSLSGGPAYNEQFF.